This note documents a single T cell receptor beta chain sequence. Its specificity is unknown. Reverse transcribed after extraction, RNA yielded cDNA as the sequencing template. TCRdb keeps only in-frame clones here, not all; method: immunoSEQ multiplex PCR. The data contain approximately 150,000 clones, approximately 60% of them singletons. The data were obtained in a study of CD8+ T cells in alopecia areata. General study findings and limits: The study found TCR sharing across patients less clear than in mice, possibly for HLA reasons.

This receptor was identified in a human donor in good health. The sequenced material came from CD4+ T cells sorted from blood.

The CDR3 spells CASLGLQLTMDYTF. Here the CDR3 DNA reads TGTGCCAGCTTAGGGCTCCAACTAACTATGGACTACACCTTC. The rearrangement links TRBV2 to TRBJ1-2; D remains ambiguous. The V gene's germline CDR1 is SNHLY and CDR2 FYNNEI. CDR3 size: 14 residues. V gave up 8 bases and J gave up 10 bases, with 23 bases separating them.